The T cell receptor beta chain described here comes from a study of monozygotic twins with inflammatory bowel disease. The blood volume drawn from each donor was around 2.6 ml. There are 11 residues in the CDR3. Germline CDR1 ENHRY, CDR2 SYGVKD. Study-wide points: No single strong signal or clonotype associated with IBD was supported. Telling apart the different T cell subtypes was not possible. Patient-specific immunosuppressive treatments may have made repertoires more variable.

TCRdb re-called the 5' RACE reads; every CDR3 protein appears as one record, without DNA. Across some 440,000 distinct CDR3 sequences, the top ten clones capture roughly 2.2% of the sample. In the case of this clonotype: Its antigen is still unknown.

The TCR originated in a human donor with ulcerative colitis or Crohn's disease, or a healthy co-twin of an affected twin (not recorded which). The J gene is TRBJ1-2, the V gene TRBV10-3. Sequencing input: blood. This chain's CDR3 is CATAGNYGYTF.